Following are 23 T cell receptor beta chains from one sample sequenced in a study of cytomegalovirus exposure and HLA in healthy donors. Researchers ran the PCR with 60 Vbeta and 13 Jbeta primers. Libraries were prepared by immunoSEQ multiplex PCR; TCRdb keeps only in-frame clonotypes and omits some of them. The repertoire consists of some 200,000 clones, with approximately 88% occurring once and the leading ten covering roughly 0.75%. What was sequenced was PBMCs. Every receptor here comes from a boy aged 2-15 years in good health and CMV-seronegative.

The chain combines TRBV30 with TRBJ1-2, with D hard to call. The V end lost 0 bases, the J end lost 0 bases, and 11 bases lay between the germline ends. In germline, CDR1 is GTSNPN, CDR2 SVGIG (reference sequence). The CDR3 totals 15 residues. CDR3 residues: CAWSVGDPANYGYTF. The CDR3 region has the DNA TGTGCCTGGAGTGTAGGAGATCCAGCTAACTATGGCTACACCTTC.

The rearrangement links TRBV7-8 to TRBJ1-1; D might be TRBD1 (6 bases). This CDR3 comprises 15 residues. V was shortened by 4 bases and J by 4 bases, with 16 bases between the two germline ends. Germline-derived CDR1 and CDR2 are SGHVS and FQNEAQ. CDR3 loop: CASSSQGGGVTEAFF. The CDR3 bases are TGTGCCAGCAGCTCACAGGGAGGGGGTGTCACTGAAGCTTTCTTT. Variable domain in full (rest from reference TRBV7-8 and TRBJ1-1): GAGVSQSPRYKVAKRGQDVALRCDPISGHVSLFWYQQALGQGPEFLTYFQNEAQLDKSGLPSDRFFAERPEGSVSTLKIQRTQQEDSAVYLCASSSQGGGVTEAFFGQGTRLTVV.

This clone appeared once. CDR3 loop: CASSVDAGASYNEQFF. CDR3 DNA: TGTGCCAGCAGCGTAGATGCGGGGGCGAGCTACAATGAGCAGTTCTTC. The chain employs TRBV9 and TRBJ2-1, with D perhaps TRBD2 (7 bases). The ends were cut back, 0 bases at V and 3 bases at J, with 13 bases in the middle. Germline lookup yields CDR1 SGDLS and CDR2 YYNGEE. CDR3 length equals 16 residues.

V is TRBV2 and J is TRBJ2-5, with D perhaps TRBD1 (6 bases). This CDR3 spans 12 amino acids. The germline V gene encodes CDR1 SNHLY and CDR2 FYNNEI. Trimming took off 6 bases at V and 6 bases at J, with 11 bases between the two ends. This CDR3 is CASSVRGKTQYF. CDR3 nucleotide sequence: TGTGCCAGCAGCGTCAGGGGAAAGACCCAGTACTTC.

The chain employs TRBV15 and TRBJ2-7, with 7 bases fitting TRBD2. The CDR3 totals 16 residues. V dropped 0 bases and J dropped 0; count of bases not matched to a gene: 5. Germline V gene data show CDR1 as LNHNV and CDR2 as YYDKDF (reference sequence). The CDR3, as DNA: TGTGCCACCAGCAGAGATCGGCGCGGGAGCTCCTACGAGCAGTACTTC. Residues: CATSRDRRGSSYEQYF.

This chain connects TRBV19 to TRBJ2-2; D perhaps matches TRBD1 (5 bases). This CDR3 is built from 15 residues. The V end lost 2 bases, the J end lost 0 bases, and 7 bases lay between the germline ends. Germline CDR1 is LNHDA and CDR2 is SQIVND (reference sequence). The CDR3 nucleotides are TGTGCCAGTAGTATACAGGGTACGAACACCGGGGAGCTGTTTTTT. Translated, it gives CASSIQGTNTGELFF. Supplemented by reference TRBV19 and TRBJ2-2, the full variable domain reads DGGITQSPKYLFRKEGQNVTLSCEQNLNHDAMYWYRQDPGQGLRLIYYSQIVNDFQKGDIAEGYSVSREKKESFPLTVTSAQKNPTAFYLCASSIQGTNTGELFFGEGSRLTVL.

V usage is TRBV29-1 and J usage is TRBJ1-2, with TRBD1 identical over 8 bases. CDR3 length: 12 amino acids. Germline trimming cut 6 bases from V and 7 bases from J; bases unmatched to any gene: 7. CDR1 is SQVTM and CDR2 is ANQGSEA in the germline V gene. DNA for the CDR3: TGCAGCGTAGGACAGGGCGGTCGTGGCTACACCTTC. This gives the protein CSVGQGGRGYTF. The entire variable domain, with the rest obtained from reference TRBV29-1 and TRBJ1-2, is as follows: SAVISQKPSRDICQRGTSLTIQCQVDSQVTMMFWYRQQPGQSLTLIATANQGSEATYESGFVIDKFPISRPNLTFSTLTVSNMSPEDSSIYLCSVGQGGRGYTFGSGTRLTVV.

This sequence joins TRBV11-2 and TRBJ2-7; the D gene is possibly TRBD1 (6 bases). V gave up 5 bases and J gave up 6 bases, with 11 bases separating them. Germline CDR1 is SGHAT and CDR2 is FQNNGV. This CDR3 has 12 amino acids. CDR3 region: CASSPTGLEQYF. In DNA, the CDR3 is TGTGCCAGCAGCCCGACAGGTCTCGAGCAGTACTTC. Full variable domain (rest looked up from reference TRBV11-2 and TRBJ2-7): EAGVAQSPRYKIIEKRQSVAFWCNPISGHATLYWYQQILGQGPKLLIQFQNNGVVDDSQLPKDRFSAERLKGVDSTLKIQPAKLEDSAVYLCASSPTGLEQYFGPGTRLTVT.

The chain joins TRBV27 to TRBJ2-1, with 7 nucleotides matching TRBD2. Per germline, CDR1 MNHEY and CDR2 SMNVEV (reference sequence). The V segment lost 5 bases and the J segment 9 bases; nucleotides outside the gene matches: 13. This CDR3 contains 15 residues. For the CDR3, the DNA is TGTGCCAGCAGTCGCACCCGGGACTACGTCAGTGAGCAGTTCTTC. Encoded protein: CASSRTRDYVSEQFF.

V is TRBV30 and J is TRBJ1-2; possible D gene TRBD1, 6 bases. Germline assignment: CDR1 GTSNPN and CDR2 SVGIG (reference sequence). The V and J ends lost 8 bases and 7 bases respectively, with 14 bases between them. The CDR3 loop spans 11 amino acids. The CDR3: CAGTSGFGYTF. For the CDR3, the DNA is TGTGCCGGGACATCAGGGTTTGGCTACACCTTC.

The gene calls are TRBV27 and TRBJ2-2; 9 nucleotides match TRBD1. The CDR3 sequence is 15 residues long. Germline V gives CDR1 MNHEY, CDR2 SMNVEV (reference sequence). Trimming cost V 6 bases and J 3 bases; bases outside gene matches: 5. CDR3 nucleotides: TGTGCCAGCAGCCGACAGGGGGTGGACACCGGGGAGCTGTTTTTT. Encoded protein: CASSRQGVDTGELFF.

The chain carries TRBV6-6 and TRBJ2-7, with TRBD1 matching over 7 bases. CDR3 length: 15 residues. In germline, CDR1 is MNHNY, CDR2 SVGAGI (reference sequence). V trimming: 6 bases; J trimming: 0 bases; junction bases outside the gene matches: 8. The CDR3 DNA is TGTGCCAGCAGCTACCAGGGGGACCGCTCCTACGAGCAGTACTTC. It specifies CASSYQGDRSYEQYF.

The chain combines TRBV19 with TRBJ2-3; D is unclear. The CDR3 spans 11 residues. Trimming removed 11 bases from V and 2 bases from J, with 8 bases in between. The germline gives CDR1 LNHDA, CDR2 SQIVND (reference sequence). The CDR3 reads CASTHTDTQYF. The CDR3 nucleotides are TGTGCCTCTACCCACACAGATACGCAGTATTTT.

The chain links TRBV5-1 to TRBJ2-1; D might be TRBD2 (6 bases). Between the trimmed V and J ends, which lost 4 bases and 4 bases, there was a span of 15 bases. This CDR3 is 15 amino acids long. Germline CDR1 and CDR2: SGHRS and YFSETQ. The CDR3 protein is CASSIPSGRYNEQFF. The CDR3, as DNA: TGCGCCAGCAGCATACCGTCAGGGAGGTACAATGAGCAGTTCTTC.

The J gene is TRBJ2-5, the V gene TRBV11-2; 9 bases are shared with TRBD1. The CDR3 is made up of 14 amino acids. Germline values: CDR1 SGHAT, CDR2 FQNNGV. Trimming took 5 bases from V and 4 from J; bases not matched to a gene: 5. The CDR3 here is CASSRDRVAETQYF. CDR3 DNA: TGTGCCAGCAGCAGGGACAGGGTGGCAGAGACCCAGTACTTC. Complete variable domain (other parts from reference TRBV11-2 and TRBJ2-5): EAGVAQSPRYKIIEKRQSVAFWCNPISGHATLYWYQQILGQGPKLLIQFQNNGVVDDSQLPKDRFSAERLKGVDSTLKIQPAKLEDSAVYLCASSRDRVAETQYFGPGTRLLVL.

CDR3 sequence reads: CASSWGQGQPYADTQYF. The CDR3 nucleotides are TGTGCCAGCAGCTGGGGCCAGGGACAGCCTTACGCAGATACGCAGTATTTT. The genes are TRBV7-8 and TRBJ2-3, with TRBD1 identical over 7 bases. The germline gives CDR1 SGHVS, CDR2 FQNEAQ. The CDR3 totals 17 residues. V trimming: 4 bases; J trimming: 4 bases; junction bases outside the gene matches: 14.

This chain uses TRBV9 with TRBJ1-1; D unclear. The V gene lost 2 bases and the J gene lost 3 bases, with 5 bases spanning the gap. There are 12 residues in the CDR3. Germline V gene data show CDR1 as SGDLS and CDR2 as YYNGEE. CDR3 nucleotides: TGTGCCAGCAGCGTGGCCGACACTGAAGCTTTCTTT. It codes for CASSVADTEAFF.

Only a few counts were recorded for this clone. The V call is TRBV2, the J call TRBJ2-2, with 8 nucleotides matching TRBD2. The germline gives CDR1 SNHLY, CDR2 FYNNEI. J lost 6 bases, V lost 7 bases, and 1 base had no gene match. This CDR3 is built from 12 residues. CDR3 loop: CASNGGAGELFF. CDR3 nucleotides: TGTGCCAGCAACGGGGGGGCCGGGGAGCTGTTTTTT.

The chain recombines TRBV5-4 with TRBJ2-1; no reliable D call. Trimming left V 2 bases short and J 4 bases short, with 4 bases between. Looked up from germline, CDR1 is SGHNT and CDR2 is YYREEE (reference sequence). The CDR3 extends over 12 amino acids. CDR3 DNA: TGTGCCAGCAGCTTACAGTACAATGAGCAGTTCTTC. Amino acids: CASSLQYNEQFF.

Written as DNA, the CDR3 is TGCGCCAGCAGCCAAGTAACAGGGGGCGTACGCCAAGGCTACACCTTC. Protein product: CASSQVTGGVRQGYTF. The rearrangement links TRBV4-1 to TRBJ1-2, with TRBD1 matching over 9 bases. This CDR3 has 16 amino acids. Germline V gene sequence: CDR1 MGHRA, CDR2 YSYEKL. V lost 1 base to trimming and J lost 8 bases; unmatched junction nucleotides: 11.

V gene TRBV6-5 combines with J gene TRBJ2-7, with 11 bases that match TRBD1. Germline V gene lookup returns CDR1 MNHEY and CDR2 SVGAGI. J lost 7 bases, V lost 6 bases, and 8 bases had no gene match. The CDR3 has 14 residues. The CDR3 sequence: CASREDRGHREQYF. In DNA form, the CDR3 reads TGTGCCAGCAGGGAGGACAGGGGGCATCGGGAGCAGTACTTC.

In this sample, this clone turned up once. This chain links TRBV19 with TRBJ2-2, with a tentative D call TRBD2 (6 bases). The CDR3 extends over 13 amino acids. The V end lost 10 bases, the J end lost 8 bases, and 17 bases lay between the germline ends. Germline V CDR1 and CDR2: LNHDA, SQIVND (reference sequence). In DNA, the CDR3 is TGTGCCACCTGGGGGGTGGAGTCTGGGGAGCTGTTTTTT. Translation gives CATWGVESGELFF.

The chain joins TRBV28 to TRBJ2-7; unclear D gene. The CDR3 contains 16 residues. V dropped 5 bases and J dropped 3 bases, with 20 bases sitting between them. Germline V CDR1 and CDR2: MDHEN, SYDVKM. The CDR3 DNA follows: TGTGCCAGCAGTCCTCGGAAGCGATCAAAGAACTACGAGCAGTACTTC. Protein sequence: CASSPRKRSKNYEQYF.